This TCR beta chain was sequenced in a study of cytomegalovirus exposure and HLA in healthy donors. The repertoire was sequenced with immunoSEQ multiplex PCR; TCRdb's copy has only in-frame clones and lacks some. This table has about 260,000 clones, less than 95% appearing once. Sample: PBMCs. This TCR came from a young woman in good health and CMV-seronegative.

CDR3 DNA: TGTGCCAGCGGTCCGGGTCCCACTAGCGGAGTTTACGAGCAGTACTTC. This translates into CASGPGPTSGVYEQYF. The V gene is TRBV28, the J gene TRBJ2-7; 8 bases align to TRBD2. Germline V CDR1 and CDR2: MDHEN, SYDVKM. The V gene end was trimmed by 8 bases and the J gene end by 4 bases; junction bases not matched to a gene: 16. The CDR3 loop spans 16 amino acids.